Below are 20 T cell receptor beta chains sequenced from a single sample in a study of shared T cell receptors in the human thymus. The data were produced by immunoSEQ multiplex PCR, yet TCRdb's version contains in-frame clones alone and is incomplete. The sample consists of 500,000 to 850,000 clones, around 87% of them appearing once. The sample was also linked to a second study, of human thymus T cells.

Source material: thymocytes. The receptors stem from a boy in the first two years of life with a congenital heart defect.

CDR3 sequence reads: CASSQRGSTGTYEQYF. Here the CDR3 DNA reads TGTGCCAGCTCCCAAAGGGGTTCCACAGGTACCTACGAGCAGTACTTC. The chain joins TRBV18 to TRBJ2-7, with D possibly TRBD1 on 5 matching bases. Germline V gene lookup returns CDR1 KGHSH and CDR2 LQKENI. The CDR3 sequence is 16 residues long. Trimming cost V 6 bases and J 2 bases, with 20 bases left between them.

The chain's CDR3 is CASSGGLAGLYNEQFF. The CDR3, as DNA: TGTGCCAGCAGCGGGGGGCTAGCGGGTCTTTACAATGAGCAGTTCTTC. The chain employs TRBV5-6 and TRBJ2-1, with TRBD2 identical over 8 bases. Trimming took 4 bases from V and 4 from J; bases not matched to a gene: 10. Per the germline V gene, CDR1 is SGHDT and CDR2 is YYEEEE. The CDR3 is made up of 16 amino acids.

The genes are TRBV25-1 and TRBJ2-6, with TRBD2 matching over 13 bases. Germline V gene lookup returns CDR1 MGHDK and CDR2 SYGVNS. CDR3 length: 18 residues. With V trimmed by 5 bases and J by 5 bases, 9 bases remained unmatched. The CDR3 reads CASSPRTSGSAWANVLTF. CDR3 nucleotides: TGTGCCAGCAGTCCCCGGACTAGCGGGAGTGCTTGGGCCAACGTCCTGACTTTC.

The rearrangement joins TRBV4-3 to TRBJ2-5; 8 nucleotides match TRBD1. V shed 3 bases and J 5 bases; nucleotides not matched to a gene: 17. The CDR3 contains 18 residues. The germline V gene encodes CDR1 LGHNA and CDR2 YSLEER. This chain's CDR3 is CASSQVLIRDRLGETQYF. The CDR3 DNA is TGCGCCAGCAGCCAGGTCCTCATCCGGGACAGGCTCGGGGAGACCCAGTACTTC.

V and J are TRBV4-3 and TRBJ2-7; D perhaps matches TRBD1 (6 bases). Deletions cut 0 bases from V and 3 bases from J, with 15 bases between. The CDR3 extends over 16 amino acids. CDR1 and CDR2 (germline): LGHNA, YSLEER. The CDR3 here is CASSQDFEGVDYEQYF. The CDR3 coding sequence is TGCGCCAGCAGCCAAGATTTCGAGGGGGTGGACTACGAGCAGTACTTC.

This chain connects TRBV4-3 to TRBJ1-4; 7 nucleotides agree with TRBD1. The CDR3 has 16 amino acids. Germline CDR1 reads LGHNA; CDR2 reads YSLEER. The V gene end was trimmed by 5 bases and the J gene end by 5 bases; junction bases not matched to a gene: 11. CDR3 DNA: TGCGCCAGCAGCAACCCGAGACAGGGTGGAAATGAAAAACTGTTTTTT. Translated: CASSNPRQGGNEKLFF.

DNA of the CDR3: TGTGCCAGCAGCTTGGGGCCCCAAACTAGCGGGAGCCCCACAGATACGCAGTATTTT. This codes for CASSLGPQTSGSPTDTQYF. The rearrangement joins TRBV5-4 to TRBJ2-3; TRBD2 matches at 11 bases. Germline trimming cut 0 bases from V and 2 bases from J; bases unmatched to any gene: 11. Germline lookup yields CDR1 SGHNT and CDR2 YYREEE (reference sequence). This CDR3 is built from 19 residues.

The CDR3, as DNA: TGTGCCAGCAGTATTTCCACAACCGGGACAAATTCACCCCTCCACTTT. Translated, it gives CASSISTTGTNSPLHF. V usage is TRBV27 and J usage is TRBJ1-6; tentatively, D is TRBD1 (6 bases). The V end lost 5 bases, the J end lost 7 bases, and 18 bases lay between the germline ends. Germline V lookup: CDR1 MNHEY, CDR2 SMNVEV (reference sequence). CDR3 length equals 16 residues.

V usage is TRBV5-1 and J usage is TRBJ2-5; 10 bases align to TRBD2. This CDR3 region has 14 residues. The junction had 0 bases not matched to a gene; V was cut back by 0 bases and J by 4 bases. Germline-derived CDR1 and CDR2 are SGHRS and YFSETQ. CDR3 sequence (DNA): TGCGCCAGCAGCTTGGCTAGCGGGAGAGAGACCCAGTACTTC. This sequence encodes CASSLASGRETQYF.

V usage is TRBV6-1 and J usage is TRBJ1-4; D gene uncertain. The V end lost 2 bases, the J end lost 5 bases, and 15 bases lay between the germline ends. The CDR3 covers 16 residues. Germline V gene lookup returns CDR1 MNHNS and CDR2 SASEGT. CDR3 region: CASSESWASKNEKLFF. As DNA, the CDR3 is TGTGCCAGCAGTGAAAGTTGGGCCAGCAAGAATGAAAAACTGTTTTTT.

The chain employs TRBV9 and TRBJ2-1; 11 nucleotides align to TRBD2. With V trimmed by 0 bases and J by 9 bases, 14 bases remained unmatched. Germline V gives CDR1 SGDLS, CDR2 YYNGEE. The CDR3 runs to 18 residues. This chain's CDR3 is CASSVATDILAGEVEQFF. CDR3 nucleotides: TGTGCCAGCAGCGTAGCTACGGATATACTAGCGGGAGAGGTTGAGCAGTTCTTC.

This chain joins TRBV4-2 and TRBJ2-3; a weak D match, TRBD2 (6 bases). Per germline, CDR1 LGHNA and CDR2 YNFKEQ. Between the trimmed V and J ends, which lost 2 bases and 5 bases, there was a span of 17 bases. The CDR3 has 16 residues. The CDR3 DNA reads TGTGCCAGCAGCCAATCTTCGGAGGGAGAGGGAGATACGCAGTATTTT. Protein sequence: CASSQSSEGEGDTQYF.

This clone was seen a few times. The rearrangement links TRBV28 to TRBJ2-7; a weak D match, TRBD2 (5 bases). CDR3 length: 14 amino acids. Germline lookup yields CDR1 MDHEN and CDR2 SYDVKM. V lost 3 bases to trimming and J lost 5 bases, with 14 bases between them. In DNA, the CDR3 is TGTGCCAGCAGTTTCGAGGGTCGAGGAAACGAGCAGTACTTC. Translated: CASSFEGRGNEQYF.

CDR3 in DNA: TGTGCCAGCAGTTTGAGGCAGGGGGCGACTAACTATGGCTACACCTTC. This encodes CASSLRQGATNYGYTF. The J gene is TRBJ1-2, the V gene TRBV6-5; 8 positions agree with TRBD1. The V segment lost 4 bases and the J segment 0 bases; nucleotides outside the gene matches: 7. The CDR3 length is 16 residues. The germline V gene encodes CDR1 MNHEY and CDR2 SVGAGI.

The J gene is TRBJ2-7, the V gene TRBV4-1, with TRBD2 identical over 8 bases. The V segment lost 4 bases and the J segment 0 bases; nucleotides outside the gene matches: 14. CDR3 size: 18 residues. CDR1 and CDR2 from the germline V gene are MGHRA and YSYEKL. This CDR3 reads CASSPTPSGGHPSYEQYF. The CDR3 DNA sequence: TGCGCCAGCAGCCCCACCCCCAGCGGGGGTCACCCCTCCTACGAGCAGTACTTC.

This chain joins TRBV19 and TRBJ1-1; a possible D gene is TRBD1 (5 bases). Germline V gene sequence: CDR1 LNHDA, CDR2 SQIVND (reference sequence). The CDR3 runs to 15 residues. Trimming pared 4 bases from V and 3 bases from J, leaving 15 bases between. CDR3 loop: CASSTRPRGDTEAFF. The CDR3 DNA follows: TGTGCCAGTAGTACCCGGCCCCGGGGGGACACTGAAGCTTTCTTT.

The chain combines TRBV5-4 with TRBJ1-2, with TRBD1 as a possible D gene (6 bases). Between the trimmed V and J ends, which lost 0 bases and 4 bases, there was a span of 19 bases. The germline gives CDR1 SGHNT, CDR2 YYREEE (reference sequence). There are 17 residues in the CDR3. CDR3 DNA sequence: TGTGCCAGCAGCTTGGAAAGGACAGCGGGGGTCCTCTATGGCTACACCTTC. Translated: CASSLERTAGVLYGYTF.

Turning to this clone: Additional DNA sequences in this sample encode the identical CDR3. The chain recombines TRBV20-1 with TRBJ2-7; the D is unclear. CDR1 and CDR2 from the germline V gene are DFQATT and SNEGSKA (reference sequence). The CDR3 spans 9 residues. Trimming stripped 3 bases from V and 5 bases from J, with 2 bases between. In nucleotides, the CDR3 is TGCAGTGCTAGTAACGAGCAGTACTTC. Its protein product is CSASNEQYF.

The chain has TRBV28 and TRBJ2-3, with D possibly matching TRBD2 (6 bases). V dropped 3 bases and J dropped 1 base, with 23 bases sitting between them. CDR1 MDHEN and CDR2 SYDVKM come from the germline V gene. The CDR3 runs 19 residues. CDR3 loop: CASSFPGVERARGTDTQYF. In nucleotides, the CDR3 is TGTGCCAGCAGTTTTCCGGGAGTTGAAAGGGCGAGGGGCACAGATACGCAGTATTTT.

V and J are TRBV19 and TRBJ2-1; TRBD1 aligns across 8 bases. CDR1 is LNHDA and CDR2 is SQIVND in the germline V gene (reference sequence). The V segment lost 0 bases and the J segment 3 bases; nucleotides outside the gene matches: 7. CDR3 length equals 17 residues. In DNA, the CDR3 is TGTGCCAGTAGTATAGAGCCGGGACAGGTGTTCTACAATGAGCAGTTCTTC. It specifies CASSIEPGQVFYNEQFF.